Below, one T cell receptor (beta chain) is given with its context. As yet, its antigen is unknown. Clones were read by immunoSEQ multiplex PCR, and TCRdb kept only the in-frame ones, dropping some. The top ten hold 3% of the sample, which has about 150,000 clones, approximately 90% seen once. The sample is drawn from a study of cytomegalovirus exposure and HLA in healthy donors. Overall study: The 120 or so validation repertoires, a later analysis reported, used the same platform as the approximately 650 first-cohort repertoires.

Germline-derived CDR1 and CDR2 are SGHDT and YYEEEE. CDR3 length equals 12 residues. The V segment lost 4 bases and the J segment 8 bases; nucleotides outside the gene matches: 5. Findings of the study overall: A list of more than 150 TCR beta chains associated with cytomegalovirus was given.

The receptor was derived from a man between 18 and 35 years old in good health and CMV-seronegative. This chain connects TRBV5-6 to TRBJ1-2, with TRBD1 matching over 7 bases. What was sequenced was PBMCs. The DNA of the CDR3 is TGTGCCAGCAGCGAGGGGACAGCGGGCTACACCTTC. Protein: CASSEGTAGYTF. Combining the CDR3 with reference TRBV5-6 and TRBJ1-2 gives the whole variable domain DAGVTQSPTHLIKTRGQQVTLRCSPKSGHDTVSWYQQALGQGPQFIFQYYEEEERQRGNFPDRFSGHQFPNYSSELNVNALLLGDSALYLCASSEGTAGYTFGSGTRLTVV.